The 2 T cell receptor beta chains reported below all come from one sample, sequenced in a study of beta chain features in type 1 diabetes. Expressed TCRB transcripts got sequenced, as all isolated RNA was reverse transcribed. The repertoire was sequenced with immunoSEQ multiplex PCR; TCRdb's copy has only in-frame clones and lacks some. Among about 470,000 clones listed, approximately 30% were seen once. The sequencing input was naive CD4+ T cells from blood. The receptor source for this set is a man aged 18 to 29 in good health.

This sequence joins TRBV2 and TRBJ2-7; 12 bases align to TRBD1. The CDR3 spans 16 residues. V was pared by 7 bases and J by 1 base, with 8 bases of the junction left unmatched. The germline V gene has CDR1 SNHLY and CDR2 FYNNEI. CDR3 nucleotides: TGTGCCAGCAACCGGGACAGGGGGCCGAAATCCTACGAGCAGTACTTC. Translating gives CASNRDRGPKSYEQYF.

V gene TRBV7-9 combines with J gene TRBJ1-1; tentative D call: TRBD1 (5 bases). The germline V gene has CDR1 SEHNR and CDR2 FQNEAQ (reference sequence). Trimming shortened V by 3 bases and J by 1 base, and 6 bases separated the two germline ends. The length of the CDR3 is 13 residues. DNA of the CDR3: TGTGCCAGCAGCTTCCAGGGGAACACTGAAGCTTTCTTT. It encodes CASSFQGNTEAFF.